Reported below is one T cell receptor (beta chain). The target antigen is unknown. As for treatment: approximately nine-day PBMC culture with coronavirus spike peptide pools or control peptides (ViraFEST assay). This entry comes from a study of vaccination and CD4 T cells after COVID-19. The Oncomine TCR Beta short-read assay sequenced DNA from cultured CD4+ T cells. From the PCR reads, TCRdb called clonotypes with MiXCR, one entry per CDR3 protein. The sample lists around 12,000 distinct CDR3 sequences; roughly three fifths were seen once. The specimen comprised cultured CD4+ T cells from blood, sampled after SARS-CoV-2 vaccination. The TCR originated in a human donor with COVID-19.

The CDR3 loop reads CSADNTRRSGELFF. The CDR3 DNA sequence: TGCAGTGCGGATAACACAAGACGATCCGGGGAGCTGTTTTTT. The rearrangement joins TRBV20-1 to TRBJ2-2; D is unresolved. There are 14 residues in the CDR3. V was clipped by 6 bases and J by 6 bases, with 17 bases between them. Per the germline V gene, CDR1 is DFQATT and CDR2 is SNEGSKA (reference sequence).